Included here is one T cell receptor beta chain sequence, with context. Generated by immunoSEQ multiplex PCR, the TCRdb table keeps only in-frame clones and is missing some. The repertoire holds 200,000 to 250,000 clones, 65% to 90% seen once, with roughly 4.9% in the top ten. This sample is part of a study of blood T cell repertoires in COVID-19. The CDR3 spans 17 residues. Trimming cost V 5 bases and J 0 bases; bases outside gene matches: 4. Germline CDR1 reads MGHRA; CDR2 reads YSYEKL. This clonotype was sampled from a woman older than 75 with active or convalescent COVID-19. The chain carries TRBV4-1 and TRBJ2-1; 13 bases are shared with TRBD2. The material sequenced was peripheral blood. The CDR3 spells CASSSRTSGSSYNEQFF. The CDR3 DNA is TGCGCCAGCAGCTCCCGGACTAGCGGGAGCTCCTACAATGAGCAGTTCTTC.